A selection of T cell receptor beta chains follows, all from one sample in a study of T cell responses to AZD1222 COVID-19 vaccine. This table comes from immunoSEQ multiplex PCR, and its TCRdb copy is limited to in-frame clones, with some not included. This sample carries around 120,000 clones, 85% to 95% of them seen once, and the ten largest clones take about 3%. This material consisted of peripheral blood, taken on day 0 of AZD1222 vaccination. The source is an adult in good health. The CDR3 runs from the conserved cysteine through the conserved F or W. D genes are given only for firm matches.

V gene,CDR3 length,J gene,D gene,CDR3 DNA,CDR3 protein
TRBV28,16,TRBJ2-1,-,TGTGCCAGCAGTTTTATCTGGGGCAGCGGATACAATGAGCAGTTCTTC,CASSFIWGSGYNEQFF
TRBV19,17,TRBJ2-1,TRBD2,TGTGCCAGTAGTATTCCTCGTGGGACTAGCGGTAACAATGAGCAGTTCTTC,CASSIPRGTSGNNEQFF
TRBV6-6,15,TRBJ2-3,TRBD2,TGTGCCAGCAGTTACTCGGGGGGAGGGACAGATACGCAGTATTTT,CASSYSGGGTDTQYF
TRBV5-1,13,TRBJ1-2,-,TGCGCCAGCAGCTTGGCCCTTGGGTCGGGCTACACCTTC,CASSLALGSGYTF
TRBV24-1,13,TRBJ2-2,-,TGTGCCACCAGTGATTTGAGGGTCGGGGAGCTGTTTTTT,CATSDLRVGELFF
TRBV5-6,14,TRBJ2-4,-,TGTGCCAGCAGCTTCAGGGCGGGTGGAGACATTCAGTACTTC,CASSFRAGGDIQYF
TRBV28,14,TRBJ1-4,TRBD1,TGTGCCAGCACCGCGACAGGGGGGAGAGAAAAACTGTTTTTT,CASTATGGREKLFF
TRBV14,13,TRBJ1-1,-,TGTGCCAGCAGCCCATGGGGGAACACTGAAGCTTTCTTT,CASSPWGNTEAFF
TRBV6-5,14,TRBJ1-2,-,TGTGCCAGCAGTTACTGGGGGGGAGCCGGTGGCTACACCTTC,CASSYWGGAGGYTF
TRBV28,15,TRBJ2-1,-,TGTGCCAGCAGTTTTAGTGGGTCTTCCCCCAATGAGCAGTTCTTC,CASSFSGSSPNEQFF